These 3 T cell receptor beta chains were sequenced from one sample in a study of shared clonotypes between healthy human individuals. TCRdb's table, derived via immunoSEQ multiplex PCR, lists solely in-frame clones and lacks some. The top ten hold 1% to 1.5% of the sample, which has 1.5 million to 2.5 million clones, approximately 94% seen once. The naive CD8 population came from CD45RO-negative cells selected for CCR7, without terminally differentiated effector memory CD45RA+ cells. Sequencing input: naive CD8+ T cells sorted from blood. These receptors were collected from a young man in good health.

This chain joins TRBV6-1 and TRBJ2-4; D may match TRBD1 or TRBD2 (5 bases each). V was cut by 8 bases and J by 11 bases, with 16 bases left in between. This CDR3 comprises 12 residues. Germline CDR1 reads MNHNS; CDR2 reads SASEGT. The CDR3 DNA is TGTGCCAGCCAGGGACCAGTGGGGGTTCAGTACTTC. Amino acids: CASQGPVGVQYF.

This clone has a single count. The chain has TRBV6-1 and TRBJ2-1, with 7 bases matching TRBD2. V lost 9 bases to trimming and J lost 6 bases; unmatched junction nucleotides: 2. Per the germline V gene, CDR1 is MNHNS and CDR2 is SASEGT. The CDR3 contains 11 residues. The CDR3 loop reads CASWGGNEQFF. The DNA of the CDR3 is TGTGCCAGTTGGGGGGGCAATGAGCAGTTCTTC.

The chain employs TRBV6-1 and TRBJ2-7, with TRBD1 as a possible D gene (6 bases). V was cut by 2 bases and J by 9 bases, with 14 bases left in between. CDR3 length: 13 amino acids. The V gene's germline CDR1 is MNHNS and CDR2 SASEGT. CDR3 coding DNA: TGTGCCAGCAGTGAATGGACAGAGCTAGGGCAGTACTTC. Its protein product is CASSEWTELGQYF.